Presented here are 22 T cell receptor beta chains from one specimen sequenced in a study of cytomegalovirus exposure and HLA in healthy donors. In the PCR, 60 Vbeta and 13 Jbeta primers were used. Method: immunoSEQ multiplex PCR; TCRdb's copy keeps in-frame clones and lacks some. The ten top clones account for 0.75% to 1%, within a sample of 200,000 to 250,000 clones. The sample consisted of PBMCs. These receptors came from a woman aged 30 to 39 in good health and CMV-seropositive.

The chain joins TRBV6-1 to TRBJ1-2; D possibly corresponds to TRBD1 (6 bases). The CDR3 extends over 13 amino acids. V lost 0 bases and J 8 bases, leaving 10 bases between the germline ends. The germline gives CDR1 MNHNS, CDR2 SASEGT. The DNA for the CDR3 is TGTGCCAGCAGTGAAGCGGGGGCCAGCGGCTACACCTTC. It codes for CASSEAGASGYTF.

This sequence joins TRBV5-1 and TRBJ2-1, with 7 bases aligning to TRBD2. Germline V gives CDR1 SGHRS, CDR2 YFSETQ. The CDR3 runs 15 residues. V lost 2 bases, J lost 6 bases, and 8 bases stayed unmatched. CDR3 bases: TGCGCCAGCAGCTTACTGACTAGCAACGGCAATGAGCAGTTCTTC. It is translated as CASSLLTSNGNEQFF. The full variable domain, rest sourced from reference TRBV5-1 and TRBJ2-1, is KAGVTQTPRYLIKTRGQQVTLSCSPISGHRSVSWYQQTPGQGLQFLFEYFSETQRNKGNFPGRFSGRQFSNSRSEMNVSTLELGDSALYLCASSLLTSNGNEQFFGPGTRLTVL.

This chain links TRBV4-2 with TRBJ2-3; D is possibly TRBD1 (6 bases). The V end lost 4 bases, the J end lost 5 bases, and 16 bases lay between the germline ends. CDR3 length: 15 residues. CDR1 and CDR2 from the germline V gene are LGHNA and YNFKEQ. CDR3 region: CASSLKGDGIDTQYF. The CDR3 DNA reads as TGTGCCAGCAGCCTCAAGGGGGATGGGATAGATACGCAGTATTTT.

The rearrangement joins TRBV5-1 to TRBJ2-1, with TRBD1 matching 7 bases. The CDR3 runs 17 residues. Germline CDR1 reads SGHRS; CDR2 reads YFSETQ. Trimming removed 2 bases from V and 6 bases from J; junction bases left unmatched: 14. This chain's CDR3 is CASSFRPQGPGGNEQFF. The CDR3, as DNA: TGCGCCAGCAGCTTTAGACCACAGGGGCCTGGGGGCAATGAGCAGTTCTTC. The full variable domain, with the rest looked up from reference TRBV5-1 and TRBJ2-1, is KAGVTQTPRYLIKTRGQQVTLSCSPISGHRSVSWYQQTPGQGLQFLFEYFSETQRNKGNFPGRFSGRQFSNSRSEMNVSTLELGDSALYLCASSFRPQGPGGNEQFFGPGTRLTVL.

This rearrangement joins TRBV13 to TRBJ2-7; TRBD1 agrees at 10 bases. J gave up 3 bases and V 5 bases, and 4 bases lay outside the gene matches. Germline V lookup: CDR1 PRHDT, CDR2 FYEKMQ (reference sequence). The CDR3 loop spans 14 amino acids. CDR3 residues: CASSLRTGGYEQYF. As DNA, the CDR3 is TGTGCCAGCAGCCTAAGGACAGGGGGCTACGAGCAGTACTTC.

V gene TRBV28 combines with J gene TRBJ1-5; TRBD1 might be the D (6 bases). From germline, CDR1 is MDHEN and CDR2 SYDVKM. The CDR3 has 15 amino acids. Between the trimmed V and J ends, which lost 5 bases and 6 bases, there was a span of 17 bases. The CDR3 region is CASSTQRGWFQPQHF. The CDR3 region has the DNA TGTGCCAGCAGTACCCAGAGGGGGTGGTTTCAGCCCCAGCATTTT. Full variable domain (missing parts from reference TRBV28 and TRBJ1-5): DVKVTQSSRYLVKRTGEKVFLECVQDMDHENMFWYRQDPGLGLRLIYFSYDVKMKEKGDIPEGYSVSREKKERFSLILESASTNQTSMYLCASSTQRGWFQPQHFGDGTRLSIL.

In DNA form, the CDR3 reads TGTGCCAGCAGCTCCCGGACTAGCGGGGTTAGAGATACGCAGTATTTT. The encoded protein is CASSSRTSGVRDTQYF. The chain employs TRBV11-1 and TRBJ2-3, with 12 bases that match TRBD2. Germline lookup yields CDR1 SGHAT and CDR2 FQDESV (reference sequence). Trimming removed 4 bases from V and 5 bases from J; junction bases left unmatched: 7. CDR3 size: 16 residues.

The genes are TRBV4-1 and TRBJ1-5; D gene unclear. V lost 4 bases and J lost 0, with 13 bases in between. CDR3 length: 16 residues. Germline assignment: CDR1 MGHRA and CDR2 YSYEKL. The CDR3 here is CASSLGGRYSNQPQHF. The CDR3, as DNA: TGCGCCAGCAGCCTGGGAGGGAGGTATAGCAATCAGCCCCAGCATTTT.

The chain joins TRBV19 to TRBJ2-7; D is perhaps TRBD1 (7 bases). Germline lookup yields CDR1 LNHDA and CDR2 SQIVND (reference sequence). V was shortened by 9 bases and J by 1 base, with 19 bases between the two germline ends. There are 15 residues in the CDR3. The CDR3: CASNPGDSTSYEQYF. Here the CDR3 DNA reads TGTGCCAGCAACCCGGGGGACAGTACTTCCTACGAGCAGTACTTC.

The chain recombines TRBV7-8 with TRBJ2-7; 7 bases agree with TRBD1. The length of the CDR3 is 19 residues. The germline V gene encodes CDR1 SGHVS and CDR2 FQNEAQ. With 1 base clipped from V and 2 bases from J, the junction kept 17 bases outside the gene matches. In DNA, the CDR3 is TGTGCCAGCAGCTTAGAGGGGGCAGGCGCCGCTGGGGGAACCTACGAGCAGTACTTC. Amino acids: CASSLEGAGAAGGTYEQYF.

CDR3 in DNA: TGTGCCAGCTCACCACGGGACAGCCTACAAGAGACCCAGTACTTC. This codes for CASSPRDSLQETQYF. V usage is TRBV18 and J usage is TRBJ2-5; 7 bases align to TRBD1. CDR1 is KGHSH, CDR2 LQKENI, per germline. V was clipped by 1 base and J by 2 bases; unmatched bases: 4. The CDR3 has 15 residues.

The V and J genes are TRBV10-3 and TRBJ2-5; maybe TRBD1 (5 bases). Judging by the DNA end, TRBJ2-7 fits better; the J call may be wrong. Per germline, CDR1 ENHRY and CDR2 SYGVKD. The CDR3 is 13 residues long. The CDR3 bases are TGTGCCATCAGTGAGGACAGTTTCTACGAGCAGTACTTC. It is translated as CAISEDSFYEQYF.

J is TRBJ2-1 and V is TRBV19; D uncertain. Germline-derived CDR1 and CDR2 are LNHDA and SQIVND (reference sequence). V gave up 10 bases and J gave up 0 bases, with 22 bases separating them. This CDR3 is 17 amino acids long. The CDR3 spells CATYSSSLRSSYNEQFF. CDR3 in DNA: TGTGCCACTTACTCTTCAAGCCTGCGGAGCTCCTACAATGAGCAGTTCTTC.

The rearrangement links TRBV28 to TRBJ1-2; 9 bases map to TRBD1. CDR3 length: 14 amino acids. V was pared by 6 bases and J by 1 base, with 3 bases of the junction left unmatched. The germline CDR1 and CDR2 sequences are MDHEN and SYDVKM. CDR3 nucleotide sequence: TGTGCCAGCAGACCGACAGGGGGTAACTATGGCTACACCTTC. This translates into CASRPTGGNYGYTF.

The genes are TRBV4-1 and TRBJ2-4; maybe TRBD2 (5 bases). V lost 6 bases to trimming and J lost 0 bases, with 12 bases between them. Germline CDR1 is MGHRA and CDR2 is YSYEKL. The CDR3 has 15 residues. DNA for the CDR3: TGCGCCAGCAGAACGGAGCGGCTAGCCAAAAACATTCAGTACTTC. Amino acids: CASRTERLAKNIQYF.

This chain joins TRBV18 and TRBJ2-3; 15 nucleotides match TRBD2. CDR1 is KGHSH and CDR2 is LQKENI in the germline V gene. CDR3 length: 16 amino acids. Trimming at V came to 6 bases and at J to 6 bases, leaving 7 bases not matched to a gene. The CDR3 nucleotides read TGTGCCAGCTCGCCAGGACTAGCGGGAGGGGGCGATACGCAGTATTTT. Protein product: CASSPGLAGGGDTQYF.

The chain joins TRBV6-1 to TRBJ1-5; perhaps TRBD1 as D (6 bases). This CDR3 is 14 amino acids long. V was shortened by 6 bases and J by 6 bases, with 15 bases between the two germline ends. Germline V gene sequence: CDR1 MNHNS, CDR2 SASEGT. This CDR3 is CASSATGQGQPQHF. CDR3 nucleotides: TGTGCCAGCAGCGCAACAGGGCAGGGTCAGCCCCAGCATTTT.

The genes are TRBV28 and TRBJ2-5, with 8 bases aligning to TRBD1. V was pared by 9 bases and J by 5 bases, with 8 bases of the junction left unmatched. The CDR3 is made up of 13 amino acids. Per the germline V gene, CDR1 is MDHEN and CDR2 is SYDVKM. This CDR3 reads CASYRGMWETQYF. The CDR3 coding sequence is TGTGCCAGTTACAGGGGGATGTGGGAGACCCAGTACTTC.

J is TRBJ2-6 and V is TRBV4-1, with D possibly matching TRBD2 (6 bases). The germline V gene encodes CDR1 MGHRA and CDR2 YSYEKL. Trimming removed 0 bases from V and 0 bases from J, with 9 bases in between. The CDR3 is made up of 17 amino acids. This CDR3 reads CASSQDAGFSGANVLTF. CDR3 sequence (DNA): TGCGCCAGCAGCCAAGATGCGGGATTCTCTGGGGCCAACGTCCTGACTTTC.

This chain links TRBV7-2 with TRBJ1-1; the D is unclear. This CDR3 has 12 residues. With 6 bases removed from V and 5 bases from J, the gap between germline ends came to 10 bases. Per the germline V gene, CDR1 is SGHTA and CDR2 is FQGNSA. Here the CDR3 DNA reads TGTGCCAGCAGACAAACGGGTACTGAAGCTTTCTTT. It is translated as CASRQTGTEAFF.

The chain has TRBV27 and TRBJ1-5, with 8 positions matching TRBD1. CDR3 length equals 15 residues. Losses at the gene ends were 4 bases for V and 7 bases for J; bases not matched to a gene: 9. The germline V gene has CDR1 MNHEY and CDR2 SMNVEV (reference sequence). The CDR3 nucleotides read TGTGCCAGCAGTTCGACAGGGGCCGCGGGACAGCCCCAGCATTTT. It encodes CASSSTGAAGQPQHF.

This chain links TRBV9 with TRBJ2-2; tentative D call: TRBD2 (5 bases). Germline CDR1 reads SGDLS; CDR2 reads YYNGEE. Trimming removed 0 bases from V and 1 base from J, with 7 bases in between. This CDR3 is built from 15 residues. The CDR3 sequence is CASSVAAGNTGELFF. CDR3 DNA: TGTGCCAGCAGCGTAGCTGCGGGGAACACCGGGGAGCTGTTTTTT.